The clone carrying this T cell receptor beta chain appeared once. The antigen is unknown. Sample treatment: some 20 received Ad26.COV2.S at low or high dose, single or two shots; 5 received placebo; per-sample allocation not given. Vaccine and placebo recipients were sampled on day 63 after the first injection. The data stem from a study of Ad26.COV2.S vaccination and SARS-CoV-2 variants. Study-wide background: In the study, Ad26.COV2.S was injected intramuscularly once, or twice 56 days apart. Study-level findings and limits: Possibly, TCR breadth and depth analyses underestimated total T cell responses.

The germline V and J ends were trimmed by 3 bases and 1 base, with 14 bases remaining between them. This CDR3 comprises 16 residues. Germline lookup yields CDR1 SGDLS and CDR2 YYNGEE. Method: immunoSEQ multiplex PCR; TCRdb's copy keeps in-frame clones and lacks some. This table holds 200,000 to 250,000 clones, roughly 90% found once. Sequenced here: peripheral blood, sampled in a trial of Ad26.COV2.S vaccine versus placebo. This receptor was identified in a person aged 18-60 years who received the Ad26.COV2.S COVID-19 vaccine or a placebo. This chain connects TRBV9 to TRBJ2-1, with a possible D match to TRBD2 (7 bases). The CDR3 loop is CASSATGGGSYNEQFF. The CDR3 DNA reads TGTGCCAGCAGCGCGACAGGCGGGGGATCCTACAATGAGCAGTTCTTC. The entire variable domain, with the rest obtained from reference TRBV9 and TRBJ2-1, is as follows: DSGVTQTPKHLITATGQRVTLRCSPRSGDLSVYWYQQSLDQGLQFLIQYYNGEERAKGNILERFSAQQFPDLHSELNLSSLELGDSALYFCASSATGGGSYNEQFFGPGTRLTVL.